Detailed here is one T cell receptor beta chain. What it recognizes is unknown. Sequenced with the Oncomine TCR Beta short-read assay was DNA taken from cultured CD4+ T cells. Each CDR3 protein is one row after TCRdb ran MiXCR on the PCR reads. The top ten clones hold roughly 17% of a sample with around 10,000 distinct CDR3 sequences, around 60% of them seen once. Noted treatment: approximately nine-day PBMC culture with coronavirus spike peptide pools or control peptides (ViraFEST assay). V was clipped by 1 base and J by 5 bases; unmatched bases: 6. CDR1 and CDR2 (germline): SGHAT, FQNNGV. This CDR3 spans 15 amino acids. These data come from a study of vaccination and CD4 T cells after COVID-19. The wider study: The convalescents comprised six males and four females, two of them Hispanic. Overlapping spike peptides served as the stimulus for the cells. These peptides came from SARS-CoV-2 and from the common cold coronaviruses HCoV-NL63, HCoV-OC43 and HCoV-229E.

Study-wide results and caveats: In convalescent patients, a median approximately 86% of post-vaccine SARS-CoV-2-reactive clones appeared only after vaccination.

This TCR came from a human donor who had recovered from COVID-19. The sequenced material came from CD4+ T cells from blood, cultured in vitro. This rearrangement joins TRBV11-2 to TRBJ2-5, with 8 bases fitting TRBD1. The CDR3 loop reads CASSLGLHRGETQYF. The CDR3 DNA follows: TGTGCCAGCAGCTTAGGCCTTCACAGGGGGGAGACCCAGTACTTC. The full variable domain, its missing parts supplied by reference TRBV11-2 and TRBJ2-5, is EAGVAQSPRYKIIEKRQSVAFWCNPISGHATLYWYQQILGQGPKLLIQFQNNGVVDDSQLPKDRFSAERLKGVDSTLKIQPAKLEDSAVYLCASSLGLHRGETQYFGPGTRLLVL.